This T cell receptor beta chain was sequenced for a study of human T cells and chemical hapten exposure. Ten or more counts support this clonotype. The time point denotes: patch test 1, 2 weeks after DPC sensitization. Treatment specified: therapeutic diphenylcyclopropenone sensitization with weekly scalp DPC. People who gave samples had alopecia, were 18 to 70 years old, and were suitable for DPC. Trimming pared 0 bases from V and 2 bases from J, leaving 10 bases between. Germline loops: CDR1 GTSNPN, CDR2 SVGIG (reference sequence). The CDR3 covers 14 residues. From the RACE reads, TCRdb called clonotypes with MiXCR, one entry per CDR3 protein. The table includes roughly 70,000 distinct CDR3 sequences, 9.8% detected once.

This clonotype was obtained from a woman aged 40-49 years with alopecia areata. Some clones in this sample may be carry-over from other donors' samples. This chain uses TRBV30 with TRBJ1-2; D unclear. Sequencing was performed on whole blood, taken in connection with sensitization to the hapten diphenylcyclopropenone (DPC). This CDR3 is CAWSVPPGNYGYTF. The CDR3 DNA follows: TGTGCCTGGAGTGTACCCCCCGGAAACTATGGCTACACCTTC.